One and the same sample provided the 12 T cell receptor beta chains below, sequenced in a study of coeliac disease. The data were produced by immunoSEQ multiplex PCR, yet TCRdb's version contains in-frame clones alone and is incomplete. The repertoire holds around 4,500 clones, with 62% as singletons. The source material was intraepithelial lymphocytes from the gut. The receptors were sampled from a woman aged 18-29 years with active celiac disease.

This chain links TRBV30 with TRBJ2-6; 7 bases line up with TRBD1. V was pared by 2 bases and J by 2 bases, with 6 bases of the junction left unmatched. Germline V lookup: CDR1 GTSNPN, CDR2 SVGIG (reference sequence). The CDR3 is 16 amino acids. CDR3 sequence reads: CAWSLRGNAGANVLTF. The CDR3 nucleotides read TGTGCCTGGAGTCTCAGGGGGAATGCTGGGGCCAACGTCCTGACTTTC.

This clone was counted a few times. The gene calls are TRBV27 and TRBJ1-5, with D possibly being TRBD1 (5 bases). V lost 9 bases and J 0 bases, leaving 18 bases between the germline ends. This CDR3 is built from 16 residues. From germline, CDR1 is MNHEY and CDR2 SMNVEV (reference sequence). CDR3 loop: CASAPGSVYSNQPQHF. The CDR3 bases are TGTGCCAGTGCTCCAGGGTCGGTGTATAGCAATCAGCCCCAGCATTTT.

The chain uses TRBV19 and TRBJ2-3; 8 positions match TRBD2. This CDR3 has 14 amino acids. CDR1 and CDR2 from the germline V gene are LNHDA and SQIVND (reference sequence). The V segment lost 7 bases and the J segment 6 bases; nucleotides outside the gene matches: 9. As DNA, the CDR3 is TGTGCCAGTACCCGGGAGGGGGGTCGGGATACGCAGTATTTT. Translation gives CASTREGGRDTQYF.

This clone has a single count. J is TRBJ2-1 and V is TRBV10-3; perhaps TRBD1 as D (5 bases). The CDR3 contains 15 residues. Looked up from germline, CDR1 is ENHRY and CDR2 is SYGVKD. Trimming took off 7 bases at V and 0 bases at J, with 13 bases between the two ends. CDR3 loop: CAITEDTSSYNEQFF. For the CDR3, the DNA is TGTGCCATCACCGAGGACACGAGCTCCTACAATGAGCAGTTCTTC.

This chain uses TRBV19 with TRBJ2-7; D is ambiguous. Germline values: CDR1 LNHDA, CDR2 SQIVND (reference sequence). CDR3 size: 13 residues. V was cut by 3 bases and J by 6 bases, with 12 bases left in between. CDR3 loop: CASSISPVSEQYF. CDR3 DNA: TGTGCCAGTAGTATTTCCCCCGTCTCCGAGCAGTACTTC.

This chain joins TRBV2 and TRBJ2-1; perhaps TRBD2 as D (7 bases). This CDR3 region has 15 residues. Deletions cut 6 bases from V and 4 bases from J, with 16 bases between. The germline gives CDR1 SNHLY, CDR2 FYNNEI. As DNA, the CDR3 is TGTGCCAGCAGCGCCGGGGGGCGGGTATACAATGAGCAGTTCTTC. Translating gives CASSAGGRVYNEQFF.

The gene calls are TRBV4-1 and TRBJ2-1; 7 positions agree with TRBD2. CDR1 is MGHRA and CDR2 is YSYEKL in the germline V gene. J was trimmed by 4 bases and V by 0 bases; bases with no gene match: 6. This CDR3 is built from 16 residues. This CDR3 reads CASSQDLWGGYNEQFF. As DNA, the CDR3 is TGCGCCAGCAGCCAAGATTTATGGGGGGGGTACAATGAGCAGTTCTTC.

This clone is medium-sized by share. This sequence joins TRBV5-1 and TRBJ2-2; 8 bases are shared with TRBD1. Germline V gene sequence: CDR1 SGHRS, CDR2 YFSETQ. CDR3 length equals 15 residues. With 4 bases clipped from V and 3 bases from J, the junction kept 5 bases outside the gene matches. CDR3 loop: CASSPDRGYTGELFF. Here the CDR3 DNA reads TGCGCCAGCAGCCCTGACAGGGGATACACCGGGGAGCTGTTTTTT.

CDR3 amino acids: CASKGLAGSEQYF. For the CDR3, the DNA is TGTGCCAGCAAGGGACTAGCGGGGAGTGAGCAGTACTTC. The V call is TRBV2, the J call TRBJ2-7, with 13 positions matching TRBD2. The CDR3 spans 13 residues. Germline assignment: CDR1 SNHLY and CDR2 FYNNEI. V lost 7 bases, J lost 7 bases, and 4 bases stayed unmatched. The full variable domain, its missing parts supplied by reference TRBV2 and TRBJ2-7, is EPEVTQTPSHQVTQMGQEVILRCVPISNHLYFYWYRQILGQKVEFLVSFYNNEISEKSEIFDDQFSVERPDGSNFTLKIRSTKLEDSAMYFCASKGLAGSEQYFGPGTRLTVT.

For the CDR3, the DNA is TGTGCCAGCAGTTTATCGTACATCTCTGGGGCCAACGTCCTGACTTTC. It encodes CASSLSYISGANVLTF. This sequence joins TRBV27 and TRBJ2-6; no definite D call. Trimming removed 0 bases at V and 0 bases at J, with 6 bases between. Germline CDR1 and CDR2: MNHEY and SMNVEV (reference sequence). The CDR3 loop spans 16 amino acids.

V gene TRBV6-1 combines with J gene TRBJ1-2, with a tentative D call TRBD1 (5 bases). In germline, CDR1 is MNHNS, CDR2 SASEGT. The length of the CDR3 is 14 residues. Deletions cut 3 bases from V and 2 bases from J, with 10 bases between. Here the CDR3 reads CASSDQGPNYGYTF. DNA for the CDR3: TGTGCCAGCAGTGATCAGGGCCCCAACTATGGCTACACCTTC.

This chain joins TRBV2 and TRBJ1-2; the match to TRBD1 covers 9 bases. The CDR3 extends over 15 amino acids. Germline CDR1 is SNHLY and CDR2 is FYNNEI. With 5 bases clipped from V and 3 bases from J, the junction kept 7 bases outside the gene matches. The CDR3 is CASSPGTGTDYGYTF. The DNA for the CDR3 is TGTGCCAGCAGTCCAGGGACAGGGACCGACTATGGCTACACCTTC.